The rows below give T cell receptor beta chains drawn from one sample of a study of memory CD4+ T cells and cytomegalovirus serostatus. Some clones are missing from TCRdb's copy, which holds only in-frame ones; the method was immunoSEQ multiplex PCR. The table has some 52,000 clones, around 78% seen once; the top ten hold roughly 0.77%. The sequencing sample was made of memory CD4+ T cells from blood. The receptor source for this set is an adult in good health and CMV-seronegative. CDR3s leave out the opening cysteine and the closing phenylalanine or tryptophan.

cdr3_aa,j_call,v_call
ASSDNNEQF,TRBJ2-1,TRBV2
ASSRDRGGNEQF,TRBJ2-1,TRBV19
ATSGTGNQPQH,TRBJ1-5,TRBV15
ASSVGRVTEAF,TRBJ1-1,TRBV9
ATSRVQYHGTGTGELF,TRBJ2-2,TRBV15
ASSISRGTGRPGELF,TRBJ2-2,TRBV19
ASSSRTGHYEQY,TRBJ2-7,TRBV7-9
ASSSLTGYEQY,TRBJ2-7,TRBV7-2
ASSTQGGTEAF,TRBJ1-1,TRBV19
ASSPIGWASPSLELF,TRBJ2-2,TRBV18
ASSPGTGFGNTIY,TRBJ1-3,TRBV5-1
ASSFQGTSTEAF,TRBJ1-1,TRBV5-1
ASNRDGQNTEAF,TRBJ1-1,TRBV5-1
ASSEARTGGFNEQF,TRBJ2-1,TRBV2
ATSRDVASDEQY,TRBJ2-7,TRBV15
AGRGGKGTGELF,TRBJ2-2,TRBV30
AWSGSGQGNTIY,TRBJ1-3,TRBV30
ASSLGLARETQY,TRBJ2-5,TRBV5-1
ASSSGGRTGELF,TRBJ2-2,TRBV27
ASSLVSAGELF,TRBJ2-2,TRBV7-2
ATSSPRQGQGKETQY,TRBJ2-5,TRBV15
ASGLGQDYNEQF,TRBJ2-1,TRBV12-5
ASKRGIKGEQY,TRBJ2-7,TRBV7-9
ASNPPDSTGELF,TRBJ2-2,TRBV19
ASSVMGSTEAF,TRBJ1-1,TRBV9
ASSQFEGNYGYT,TRBJ1-2,TRBV6-1
ATSSRFQGTSGNTIY,TRBJ1-3,TRBV15
AISGGSGGAGEQF,TRBJ2-1,TRBV10-3
ASSLSETQY,TRBJ2-5,TRBV11-2
ATNERGANQPQH,TRBJ1-5,TRBV10-3
ASLPGGGFGSGGVWNSPLH,TRBJ1-6,TRBV7-8
ASSINMPNTEAF,TRBJ1-1,TRBV19
ASNPSKGGGYT,TRBJ1-2,TRBV28
ASSVQASYNEQF,TRBJ2-1,TRBV11-3
AWSADSNQPQH,TRBJ1-5,TRBV30
ASSSQVNTEAF,TRBJ1-1,TRBV5-1
ASGSPRLAGDPRGETQY,TRBJ2-5,TRBV12-5
ASRPLTGGNEKLF,TRBJ1-4,TRBV2
ASSPTGTGFGELF,TRBJ2-2,TRBV5-1
ASSQLTGVGSNDGYT,TRBJ1-2,TRBV4-2
ASSLVSGGARVGPDTQY,TRBJ2-3,TRBV5-1
AISWTLGTGYTEAF,TRBJ1-1,TRBV10-3
ASRERRQGADTQY,TRBJ2-3,TRBV2
ASSNPDSNGYT,TRBJ1-2,TRBV2
ASSYDYLSGNTIY,TRBJ1-3,TRBV6-5
ASSSTGNYGYT,TRBJ1-2,TRBV6-5
ASSLDLRPSAGELF,TRBJ2-2,TRBV11-2
ASSFRGPVYGYT,TRBJ1-2,TRBV5-6
ASSPLGEGYGYT,TRBJ1-2,TRBV14
ASRSGLAYGYT,TRBJ1-2,TRBV28